These T cell receptor beta chains were read from a single sample in a study of cytomegalovirus exposure and HLA in healthy donors. Data came from immunoSEQ multiplex PCR; TCRdb stores just in-frame clones and leaves some out. The sample consists of some 130,000 clones, about nine tenths of them appearing once. The material sequenced was PBMCs. The receptor source for this set is a man younger than 40 in good health and CMV-seronegative. CDR3s leave out the opening cysteine and the closing phenylalanine or tryptophan. The order of the fields is V gene, CDR3 length, clone size, J gene, D gene, CDR3 protein. D genes are given only for firm matches. Size is omitted from some rows. Given values are once, few, many or a class for expanded clones.

v_call: TRBV6-7
cdr3_length: 14
clone_size: .
j_call: TRBJ2-1
d_call: TRBD2
cdr3_aa: ASSYSGRRECNEQF

v_call: TRBV6-5
cdr3_length: 13
clone_size: once
j_call: TRBJ2-2
d_call: .
cdr3_aa: ASSQDSPNTGELF

v_call: TRBV30
cdr3_length: 14
clone_size: .
j_call: TRBJ1-4
d_call: TRBD1
cdr3_aa: AWSDLYRDRGGKLF

v_call: TRBV6-4
cdr3_length: 13
clone_size: .
j_call: TRBJ2-1
d_call: TRBD2
cdr3_aa: ASSVSGSSYNEQF

v_call: TRBV10-1
cdr3_length: 11
clone_size: .
j_call: TRBJ2-7
d_call: TRBD1
cdr3_aa: ASSDRQGYEQY

v_call: TRBV10-1
cdr3_length: 12
clone_size: .
j_call: TRBJ2-5
d_call: .
cdr3_aa: ASSESGTRGTQY

v_call: TRBV30
cdr3_length: 17
clone_size: .
j_call: TRBJ1-4
d_call: TRBD1
cdr3_aa: AWSVDPGQGQAAYEKLF

v_call: TRBV2
cdr3_length: 15
clone_size: .
j_call: TRBJ1-2
d_call: .
cdr3_aa: ASTETEDIIAHYGYT

v_call: TRBV5-1
cdr3_length: 14
clone_size: .
j_call: TRBJ2-2
d_call: TRBD2
cdr3_aa: ASSGLAGANTGELF

v_call: TRBV7-2
cdr3_length: 13
clone_size: .
j_call: TRBJ2-3
d_call: .
cdr3_aa: ASSLLGGGRDTQY

v_call: TRBV5-6
cdr3_length: 14
clone_size: .
j_call: TRBJ1-1
d_call: TRBD1
cdr3_aa: ASSSTQGASRTEAF

v_call: TRBV6-6
cdr3_length: 14
clone_size: .
j_call: TRBJ1-2
d_call: .
cdr3_aa: ASSYHTPGGDSGYT

v_call: TRBV14
cdr3_length: 16
clone_size: .
j_call: TRBJ2-6
d_call: TRBD1
cdr3_aa: ASSQEGQGSSGANVLT

v_call: TRBV7-9
cdr3_length: 15
clone_size: .
j_call: TRBJ1-4
d_call: .
cdr3_aa: ASSPEEGVGTNEKLF

v_call: TRBV5-6
cdr3_length: 12
clone_size: once
j_call: TRBJ1-1
d_call: TRBD1
cdr3_aa: ASSSRTGATEAF

v_call: TRBV7-2
cdr3_length: 17
clone_size: once
j_call: TRBJ2-7
d_call: TRBD2
cdr3_aa: ASSLLGGLLAGFNGEQY

v_call: TRBV6-1
cdr3_length: 15
clone_size: .
j_call: TRBJ2-3
d_call: TRBD2
cdr3_aa: ASSEGPSGSGTDTQY

v_call: TRBV7-9
cdr3_length: 11
clone_size: .
j_call: TRBJ1-1
d_call: .
cdr3_aa: ASSPPLNTEAF

v_call: TRBV7-2
cdr3_length: 11
clone_size: .
j_call: TRBJ1-1
d_call: .
cdr3_aa: ASSTDRNTEAF

v_call: TRBV7-3
cdr3_length: 12
clone_size: .
j_call: TRBJ2-7
d_call: .
cdr3_aa: ASSLSRAVDEQY

v_call: TRBV6-5
cdr3_length: 10
clone_size: .
j_call: TRBJ1-2
d_call: TRBD1
cdr3_aa: ATRMWTGVHT

v_call: TRBV10-3
cdr3_length: 12
clone_size: .
j_call: TRBJ2-7
d_call: TRBD2
cdr3_aa: AISRTSASYEQY

v_call: TRBV2
cdr3_length: 12
clone_size: .
j_call: TRBJ2-2
d_call: .
cdr3_aa: ASARPANTGELF

v_call: TRBV30
cdr3_length: 10
clone_size: .
j_call: TRBJ2-7
d_call: .
cdr3_aa: AWSVNPTEQY

v_call: TRBV19
cdr3_length: 13
clone_size: .
j_call: TRBJ2-5
d_call: .
cdr3_aa: ASSTGTAGGETQY

v_call: TRBV10-2
cdr3_length: 11
clone_size: .
j_call: TRBJ2-3
d_call: .
cdr3_aa: ASRTTFTDTQY

v_call: TRBV19
cdr3_length: 12
clone_size: .
j_call: TRBJ2-7
d_call: .
cdr3_aa: ASSIVGSSYEQY

v_call: TRBV30
cdr3_length: 12
clone_size: once
j_call: TRBJ2-3
d_call: TRBD2
cdr3_aa: AWQGLAGLDTQY

v_call: TRBV6-6
cdr3_length: 13
clone_size: .
j_call: TRBJ1-1
d_call: .
cdr3_aa: ASSYQPGMNTEAF

v_call: TRBV27
cdr3_length: 13
clone_size: .
j_call: TRBJ2-3
d_call: TRBD1
cdr3_aa: ASSPRDRDADTQY

v_call: TRBV7-2
cdr3_length: 12
clone_size: .
j_call: TRBJ2-7
d_call: TRBD2
cdr3_aa: ASSLSGEAYEQY

v_call: TRBV6-1
cdr3_length: 11
clone_size: .
j_call: TRBJ1-2
d_call: .
cdr3_aa: ASSDGGYYGYT

v_call: TRBV12-5
cdr3_length: 11
clone_size: .
j_call: TRBJ2-7
d_call: .
cdr3_aa: ASGFDRTYEQY

v_call: TRBV30
cdr3_length: 13
clone_size: .
j_call: TRBJ1-5
d_call: .
cdr3_aa: AWSDDGGVGQPQH

v_call: TRBV9
cdr3_length: 14
clone_size: .
j_call: TRBJ1-2
d_call: TRBD1
cdr3_aa: ASSETGTGHIYGYT